The entry below describes one TCR beta chain. The entry originates in a study of blood T cell repertoires in COVID-19. Germline V gives CDR1 SNHLY, CDR2 FYNNEI. Trimming stripped 11 bases from V and 5 bases from J, with 13 bases between. The CDR3 contains 11 residues. The method was immunoSEQ multiplex PCR; TCRdb's version includes in-frame clones alone and lacks a portion of them. The sample lists approximately 200,000 clones, roughly nine tenths seen once, with 2% to 2.5% in the top ten. The genes are TRBV2 and TRBJ2-7; tentatively, D is TRBD2 (6 bases). Sequencing was performed on peripheral blood. The source of this sequence is a woman aged 50 to 60 with acute or convalescent COVID-19. DNA for the CDR3: TGTGCCGTTGAGGGAGGCAACGAGCAGTACTTC. This translates into CAVEGGNEQYF.